This TCR beta chain came from a study of cytomegalovirus exposure and HLA in healthy donors. The sample holds a few counts of this clone. CDR3 size: 16 residues. Trimming cost V 2 bases and J 0 bases; bases outside gene matches: 6. Germline V lookup: CDR1 MNHEY, CDR2 SVGAGI. PCR involved 60 Vbeta and 13 Jbeta primers. Here immunoSEQ multiplex PCR was the method, and the copy in TCRdb shows in-frame clones only, minus some. Here the sample spans 150,000 to 180,000 clones, about 83% being singletons. This receptor was identified in a woman between 40 and 55 years old in good health and CMV-seronegative. V and J are TRBV6-5 and TRBJ1-1; 7 positions agree with TRBD1. Sequences were obtained from PBMCs. CDR3 protein: CASSYTSTGVNTEAFF. The CDR3 DNA reads TGTGCCAGCAGTTACACCTCAACAGGGGTGAACACTGAAGCTTTCTTT.